One and the same sample provided the 18 T cell receptor beta chains below, sequenced in a study of T-cell reconstitution after alpha-beta-depleted transplantation in children. Using unique molecular identifiers, the investigators prepared the TCRbeta library. TCRdb ran MiXCR on the PCR reads and lists one entry per CDR3 protein. The data show over 150,000 distinct CDR3 sequences, approximately 6.8% seen once. Sequencing used PBMCs, obtained before TCRalphabeta/CD19-depleted stem cell transplant. These receptors were collected from a girl younger than two with combined immunodeficiency, due to receive a stem cell transplant.

V is TRBV11-3 and J is TRBJ2-5; D might be TRBD1 or TRBD2, each matching 5 bases. Germline V gene lookup returns CDR1 SGHNT and CDR2 YENEEA. Trimming removed 1 base from V and 1 base from J, with 16 bases in between. The CDR3 runs 17 residues. The CDR3 DNA reads as TGTGCCAGCAGCTTAGGTCCAGGGAGAGGGACCCAAGAGACCCAGTACTTC. It translates to CASSLGPGRGTQETQYF.

There are many counts of this clonotype. The gene calls are TRBV2 and TRBJ2-7, with D hard to call. V dropped 8 bases and J dropped 3 bases, with 11 bases sitting between them. The CDR3 totals 12 residues. Germline V gene sequence: CDR1 SNHLY, CDR2 FYNNEI. This CDR3 reads CASLTVLYEQYF. The CDR3 DNA reads TGTGCCAGCCTTACCGTCCTCTACGAGCAGTACTTC.

This clonotype was detected ten times or more. The rearrangement uses TRBV24-1 and TRBJ2-3; D gene uncertain. Germline CDR1 is KGHDR and CDR2 is SFDVKD. This CDR3 is 15 amino acids long. The ends were cut back, 1 base at V and 4 bases at J, with 11 bases in the middle. CDR3 loop: CATSDFASVPDTQYF. The DNA of the CDR3 is TGTGCCACCAGTGATTTCGCCTCGGTCCCAGATACGCAGTATTTT.

In this sample, this clonotype turned up many times. The chain uses TRBV4-3 and TRBJ2-1; D is unresolved. This CDR3 contains 13 residues. Germline V gene sequence: CDR1 LGHNA, CDR2 YSLEER. The ends were cut back, 1 base at V and 7 bases at J, with 8 bases in the middle. The CDR3 reads CASSQGTHNEQFF. The DNA of the CDR3 is TGCGCCAGCAGCCAAGGTACTCATAATGAGCAGTTCTTC.

The sample holds many counts of this clonotype. This chain connects TRBV20-1 to TRBJ2-2; D gene ambiguous. Germline CDR1 reads DFQATT; CDR2 reads SNEGSKA (reference sequence). Trimming took 0 bases from V and 1 from J, leaving 6 bases between them. The CDR3 is made up of 14 amino acids. CDR3 sequence reads: CSAREGMNTGELFF. As DNA, the CDR3 is TGCAGTGCTAGAGAGGGGATGAACACCGGGGAGCTGTTTTTT.

The sample holds many counts of this clonotype. The chain links TRBV9 to TRBJ2-1; D perhaps matches TRBD2 (6 bases). V gave up 1 base and J gave up 7 bases, with 18 bases separating them. The CDR3 spans 16 residues. Germline V gene sequence: CDR1 SGDLS, CDR2 YYNGEE. CDR3 residues: CASSVSISGILNEQFF. In DNA form, the CDR3 reads TGTGCCAGCAGCGTAAGTATTAGCGGCATCCTGAATGAGCAGTTCTTC.

This clonotype was seen ten or more times. V is TRBV12-3 or TRBV12-4 and J is TRBJ1-1; D is uncertain. Trimming took off 7 bases at V and 6 bases at J, with 12 bases between the two ends. The length of the CDR3 is 12 residues. This chain's CDR3 is CASTYLAPEAFF. The CDR3 nucleotides read TGTGCCAGCACCTATCTAGCTCCTGAAGCTTTCTTT.

This clonotype occurred many times. This sequence joins TRBV20-1 and TRBJ1-1; D gene uncertain. Germline CDR1 DFQATT, CDR2 SNEGSKA (reference sequence). Trimming took off 0 bases at V and 4 bases at J, with 18 bases between the two ends. The CDR3 totals 16 residues. CDR3 in DNA: TGCAGTGCTAGAGATGCGAGACCCCGGACCCTCACTGAAGCTTTCTTT. Translation: CSARDARPRTLTEAFF.

This clonotype was picked up many times. The CDR3 loop reads CASSLATGTDNEQFF. The CDR3 DNA follows: TGTGCCAGCAGCTTGGCGACAGGGACCGACAATGAGCAGTTCTTC. The chain carries TRBV5-5 and TRBJ2-1, with TRBD1 matching 7 bases. The CDR3 has 15 amino acids. CDR1 and CDR2 (germline): SGHKS, YYEKEE (reference sequence). J was trimmed by 5 bases and V by 0 bases; bases with no gene match: 5.

The V and J genes are TRBV9 and TRBJ1-3; no clear D gene. This CDR3 is built from 13 residues. Trimming took off 3 bases at V and 4 bases at J, with 8 bases between the two ends. Germline CDR1 reads SGDLS; CDR2 reads YYNGEE. The CDR3 is CASSAPPGNTIYF. The DNA of the CDR3 is TGTGCCAGCAGCGCCCCGCCGGGAAACACCATATATTTT.

The table lists this clonotype with many counts. The V and J genes are TRBV29-1 and TRBJ2-2; 11 bases match TRBD2. V lost 6 bases, J lost 3 bases, and 9 bases stayed unmatched. This CDR3 comprises 16 residues. CDR1 and CDR2 (germline): SQVTM, ANQGSEA. In DNA form, the CDR3 reads TGCAGCGTCCACCTACTACTAGCGGGAGACACCGGGGAGCTGTTTTTT. It encodes CSVHLLLAGDTGELFF.

This clonotype has ten or more counts. The chain is built from TRBV12-3 or TRBV12-4 and TRBJ2-7; D might be TRBD2 (6 bases). The V end lost 3 bases, the J end lost 1 base, and 7 bases lay between the germline ends. The CDR3 spans 13 residues. The CDR3 region is CASSFGTSYEQYF. The CDR3 bases are TGTGCCAGCAGTTTCGGGACTTCCTACGAGCAGTACTTC.

In this sample, this clonotype turned up many times. This chain links TRBV7-9 with TRBJ2-7; 7 bases match TRBD1. Germline V gene sequence: CDR1 SEHNR, CDR2 FQNEAQ (reference sequence). The length of the CDR3 is 14 residues. The trim removed 6 bases at V and 2 bases at J, leaving 7 bases unmatched. CDR3 in DNA: TGTGCCAGCAGTTCAAGACAGGGTCCCTACGAGCAGTACTTC. Its protein product is CASSSRQGPYEQYF.

This clonotype was counted many times. The chain employs TRBV12-3 or TRBV12-4 and TRBJ2-1, with TRBD2 as a possible D gene (5 bases). This CDR3 spans 14 amino acids. V dropped 10 bases and J dropped 2 bases, with 15 bases sitting between them. CDR3 nucleotide sequence: TGTGCCATCCTACGGGGAGTGCCCTACAATGAGCAGTTCTTC. This encodes CAILRGVPYNEQFF.

This clonotype was counted ten times or more. The gene calls are TRBV21-1 and TRBJ2-3. TRBV21-1 is a pseudogene locus. The CDR3 has 18 residues. The CDR3: CASSKPLRGIDCTDTQYF. The CDR3 nucleotides read TGTGCCAGCAGCAAGCCTCTACGAGGAATAGACTGCACAGATACGCAGTATTTT.

This clonotype was counted at least ten times. The chain joins TRBV28 to TRBJ1-5, with D perhaps TRBD1 (5 bases). The V end lost 3 bases, the J end lost 4 bases, and 10 bases lay between the germline ends. Germline CDR1 and CDR2: MDHEN and SYDVKM. This CDR3 has 14 amino acids. The CDR3 DNA sequence: TGTGCCAGCAGTTTTCCAGGGTCGAATCAGCCCCAGCATTTT. Protein product: CASSFPGSNQPQHF.

This clonotype was seen repeatedly, ten times or more. The chain combines TRBV7-2 with TRBJ2-7, with 7 bases fitting TRBD2. Germline assignment: CDR1 SGHTA and CDR2 FQGNSA. Trimming removed 3 bases from V and 4 bases from J; junction bases left unmatched: 9. The CDR3 is 15 residues long. Here the CDR3 reads CASSFNSGEVYEQYF. The CDR3 nucleotides read TGTGCCAGCAGCTTCAACAGCGGGGAGGTATACGAGCAGTACTTC.

In this sample, this clonotype turned up many times. The chain combines TRBV7-8 with TRBJ2-7, with D uncertain. CDR3 length: 12 residues. V lost 3 bases and J lost 7, with 10 bases in between. The germline V gene encodes CDR1 SGHVS and CDR2 FQNEAQ. The CDR3 DNA is TGTGCCAGCAGCTTGTTGCCCGTGGAGCAGTACTTC. Translating it yields CASSLLPVEQYF.